This T cell receptor beta chain derives from a study of beta chain features in type 1 diabetes. Overall study findings and caveats: Moderate but significant shortening of TCRB CDR3s was recorded in all four CD4+ subsets from Type 1 diabetes patients.

Trimming removed 7 bases from V and 2 bases from J; junction bases left unmatched: 7. The germline gives CDR1 GTSNPN, CDR2 SVGIG (reference sequence). The CDR3 runs 14 residues. A word on this clone: Its specificity is not known.

Sequencing targeted expressed TCRB transcripts, as all isolated RNA had been reverse transcribed. Assay used: immunoSEQ multiplex PCR; TCRdb lists only in-frame clones, some missing. The data hold hundreds of thousands of clones, with roughly an eighth observed a single time. The specimen was naive CD4+ T cells from blood. The gene calls are TRBV30 and TRBJ2-2, with TRBD1 matching over 7 bases. This receptor was obtained from a man younger than 35 with type 1 diabetes. The CDR3, as DNA: TGTGCCTTCCTGACAGGGAGAAACACCGGGGAGCTGTTTTTT. This encodes CAFLTGRNTGELFF.